The source of this T cell receptor beta chain is a study of response to subunit inactivated influenza vaccine. Study-wide results and limits: Few new T cells, the authors suggested, are recruited by each seasonal influenza vaccination.

Germline V gene data show CDR1 as SGHNT and CDR2 as YYREEE (reference sequence). The CDR3 consists of 16 residues. V gave up 5 bases and J gave up 6 bases; unmatched junction bases: 12. The sample holds a few counts of this clonotype. What it binds is not known. MiXCR was run by TCRdb on the RT-PCR reads, yielding one entry per CDR3 protein. Of a few hundred thousand distinct CDR3 sequences listed, approximately 11% are singletons. This rearrangement joins TRBV5-4 to TRBJ2-2; TRBD2 matches at 8 bases. The source is a man aged 50-59 years who received an inactivated influenza vaccine. The sequencing here drew on PBMCs from blood, taken 40 to 50 days after vaccination. CDR3 nucleotides: TGTGCCAGCAGTTATTCGGGGGGGCGATCGGCCGGGGAGCTGTTTTTT. Residues: CASSYSGGRSAGELFF.